Below, 24 T cell receptor beta chains from the same sample are listed, as sequenced in a study of cytomegalovirus exposure and HLA in healthy donors. Researchers ran the PCR with 60 Vbeta and 13 Jbeta primers. Sequenced by immunoSEQ multiplex PCR; TCRdb stores in-frame clones only, minus some. The data hold more than 150,000 clones, with 84% observed a single time. The sample taken for sequencing was PBMCs. These receptor sequences come from a girl aged 2 to 9 in good health and CMV-seropositive.

This chain joins TRBV11-2 and TRBJ1-3, with 7 bases aligning to TRBD1. CDR1 is SGHAT, CDR2 FQNNGV, per germline. This CDR3 region has 16 residues. V lost 5 bases, J lost 0 bases, and 7 bases stayed unmatched. The CDR3 sequence: CASSPGDRLSGNTIYF. CDR3 nucleotide sequence: TGTGCCAGCAGCCCAGGGGACAGACTCTCTGGAAACACCATATATTTT.

V gene TRBV7-2 combines with J gene TRBJ2-3; 11 bases are shared with TRBD1. V lost 4 bases to trimming and J lost 7 bases; unmatched junction nucleotides: 7. The V gene's germline CDR1 is SGHTA and CDR2 FQGNSA. The CDR3 contains 15 residues. The chain's CDR3 is CASSSWTGGKHTQYF. DNA of the CDR3: TGTGCCAGCAGCTCCTGGACAGGGGGCAAACATACGCAGTATTTT.

The chain couples TRBV6-5 to TRBJ1-6; 7 nucleotides align to TRBD1. The CDR3 spans 15 residues. V dropped 6 bases and J dropped 7; count of bases not matched to a gene: 9. The germline V gene encodes CDR1 MNHEY and CDR2 SVGAGI. CDR3 nucleotides: TGTGCCAGCAGGAGACAGGGAGGTGGGAATTCACCCCTCCACTTT. This gives the protein CASRRQGGGNSPLHF.

This chain uses TRBV5-1 with TRBJ2-7, with no clear D. Trimming shortened V by 4 bases and J by 3 bases, and 17 bases separated the two germline ends. Germline assignment: CDR1 SGHRS and CDR2 YFSETQ. This CDR3 region has 15 residues. CDR3: CASSLSPEESYEQYF. The DNA of the CDR3 is TGCGCCAGCAGCCTCTCCCCTGAGGAGAGCTACGAGCAGTACTTC.

This clone was seen only once. This rearrangement joins TRBV30 to TRBJ1-1; D is undetermined. V gave up 2 bases and J gave up 1 base, with 11 bases separating them. Germline V CDR1 and CDR2: GTSNPN, SVGIG (reference sequence). The CDR3 sequence is 14 residues long. CDR3 nucleotide sequence: TGTGCCTGGAGTCCAGGACGGGGGAACACTGAAGCTTTCTTT. It specifies CAWSPGRGNTEAFF.

The rearrangement uses TRBV29-1 and TRBJ2-1; 7 nucleotides line up with TRBD1. The trim removed 5 bases at V and 1 base at J, leaving 2 bases unmatched. From germline, CDR1 is SQVTM and CDR2 ANQGSEA. The CDR3 contains 13 residues. The CDR3 is CSVYRGSYNEQFF. The DNA for the CDR3 is TGCAGCGTTTACAGGGGATCCTACAATGAGCAGTTCTTC.

The chain combines TRBV12-2 with TRBJ1-2; TRBD1 was called by the table and not checked on the DNA. TRBV12-2 is listed as a pseudogene. The CDR3 is 15 amino acids. The CDR3 protein is CASRSFGQGGYGYTF. The CDR3 bases are TGTGCAAGTCGCTCATTCGGACAGGGGGGCTATGGCTACACCTTC.

The chain carries TRBV10-1 and TRBJ1-1, with a tentative D call TRBD1 (5 bases). Germline values: CDR1 WNHNN, CDR2 SYGVQD (reference sequence). The CDR3 length is 15 residues. V was shortened by 2 bases and J by 4 bases, with 14 bases between the two germline ends. The CDR3 sequence is CASSERGSGGTEAFF. CDR3 DNA: TGCGCCAGCAGTGAGAGGGGCAGCGGGGGCACTGAAGCTTTCTTT.

This clone has just one count. The chain has TRBV28 and TRBJ2-7; 8 bases align to TRBD1. The J segment lost 4 bases and the V segment lost 7 bases, leaving 6 bases of the junction unmatched. Germline V gives CDR1 MDHEN, CDR2 SYDVKM. The length of the CDR3 is 13 residues. The CDR3 spells CASNSGQVYEQYF. For the CDR3, the DNA is TGTGCCAGCAACTCGGGACAGGTATACGAGCAGTACTTC.

As for this clone: The sample has other DNA sequences that encode this CDR3 too. V is TRBV23-1 and J is TRBJ1-6; D may be TRBD1 (5 bases). TRBV23-1 is an open reading frame, and its role is uncertain. The CDR3 is made up of 15 amino acids. V lost 2 bases to trimming and J lost 7 bases, with 12 bases between them. The CDR3 nucleotides are TGCGCCAGCAGTCAAGGGGCAGGGAACAATTCACCCCTCCACTTT. Translation gives CASSQGAGNNSPLHF.

V usage is TRBV25-1 and J usage is TRBJ1-2; 8 positions agree with TRBD1. With V trimmed by 0 bases and J by 7 bases, 7 bases remained unmatched. The germline V gene has CDR1 MGHDK and CDR2 SYGVNS. This CDR3 region has 15 residues. In nucleotides, the CDR3 is TGTGCCAGCAGTGAATATGCAGGGGGCCGGGGTGGCTACACCTTC. Protein product: CASSEYAGGRGGYTF.

The chain is built from TRBV28 and TRBJ2-7; TRBD1 matches 9 bases. From germline, CDR1 is MDHEN and CDR2 SYDVKM. J gave up 3 bases and V 6 bases, and 6 bases lay outside the gene matches. This CDR3 has 14 amino acids. CDR3 DNA: TGTGCCAGCAGCGAATCGACAGGGGGCTACGAGCAGTACTTC. It is translated as CASSESTGGYEQYF.

This clone turned up a few times. The chain is built from TRBV10-2 and TRBJ1-1; TRBD1 agrees at 7 bases. V shed 4 bases and J 2 bases; nucleotides not matched to a gene: 4. The CDR3 length is 14 residues. The V gene's germline CDR1 is WSHSY and CDR2 SAAADI. The CDR3 nucleotides are TGCGCCAGCAGTGGGGACAGATTAAACACTGAAGCTTTCTTT. Its translation: CASSGDRLNTEAFF.

This clone was counted once. J is TRBJ2-1 and V is TRBV30; TRBD2 is a possible D gene (5 bases). The V and J ends lost 0 bases and 9 bases respectively, with 18 bases between them. The CDR3 is made up of 15 amino acids. Germline loops: CDR1 GTSNPN, CDR2 SVGIG (reference sequence). The CDR3 bases are TGTGCCTGGAGTGTACTTTCGGGGTCGTCCGGTGAGCAGTTCTTC. Protein sequence: CAWSVLSGSSGEQFF.

V gene TRBV19 combines with J gene TRBJ1-2, with TRBD1 matching over 8 bases. Per germline, CDR1 LNHDA and CDR2 SQIVND (reference sequence). The CDR3 is made up of 15 amino acids. V shed 7 bases, J shed 10 bases, and the junction held 17 bases outside the gene matches. The CDR3 DNA is TGTGCCAGTACCCCCGTTTCGAGGACAGGGTCTATCTACACCTTC. Its translation is CASTPVSRTGSIYTF.

The chain carries TRBV11-3 and TRBJ2-7; TRBD2 matches 10 bases. CDR3 size: 15 residues. Trimming removed 3 bases from V and 2 bases from J; junction bases left unmatched: 4. The germline gives CDR1 SGHNT, CDR2 YENEEA. The CDR3 DNA sequence: TGTGCCAGCAGCTTTGCTAGCGGGAGCGCCTACGAGCAGTACTTC. Residues: CASSFASGSAYEQYF.

This chain joins TRBV9 and TRBJ1-1; no reliable D call. The CDR3 totals 13 residues. Per germline, CDR1 SGDLS and CDR2 YYNGEE. Between the trimmed V and J ends, which lost 0 bases and 3 bases, there was a span of 6 bases. The CDR3 DNA is TGTGCCAGCAGCGTAGCGGCGGACACTGAAGCTTTCTTT. Residues: CASSVAADTEAFF. Complete variable domain (other parts from reference TRBV9 and TRBJ1-1): DSGVTQTPKHLITATGQRVTLRCSPRSGDLSVYWYQQSLDQGLQFLIQYYNGEERAKGNILERFSAQQFPDLHSELNLSSLELGDSALYFCASSVAADTEAFFGQGTRLTVV.

In DNA form, the CDR3 reads TGCGCCAGCAGCAGTGTCCTCGACACACCTACCTACTACGAGCAGTACTTC. It encodes CASSSVLDTPTYYEQYF. The chain has TRBV5-1 and TRBJ2-7; D is ambiguous. Per germline, CDR1 SGHRS and CDR2 YFSETQ. Trimming pared 4 bases from V and 3 bases from J, leaving 23 bases between. The CDR3 is 17 residues long. Full variable domain (missing parts from reference TRBV5-1 and TRBJ2-7): KAGVTQTPRYLIKTRGQQVTLSCSPISGHRSVSWYQQTPGQGLQFLFEYFSETQRNKGNFPGRFSGRQFSNSRSEMNVSTLELGDSALYLCASSSVLDTPTYYEQYFGPGTRLTVT.

The genes are TRBV6-5 and TRBJ2-7; weak D call: TRBD1 (5 bases). The CDR3 totals 13 residues. V shed 8 bases and J shed 3 bases, with 14 bases lying between them. The germline CDR1 and CDR2 sequences are MNHEY and SVGAGI. DNA for the CDR3: TGTGCCAGCGGAAGGGGATCCGGCTACGAGCAGTACTTC. Its translation: CASGRGSGYEQYF.

The chain has TRBV9 and TRBJ2-1, with 10 bases matching TRBD2. Trimming took 6 bases from V and 9 from J; bases not matched to a gene: 12. From germline, CDR1 is SGDLS and CDR2 YYNGEE. This CDR3 contains 15 residues. CDR3 loop: CASTQRTSGTSEQFF. CDR3 bases: TGTGCCAGCACCCAGCGAACTAGCGGGACTTCTGAGCAGTTCTTC.

The chain couples TRBV10-3 to TRBJ2-7; D is possibly TRBD1 (6 bases). CDR3 length: 13 residues. Germline V gives CDR1 ENHRY, CDR2 SYGVKD. The V end was cut by 8 bases, the J end by 3 bases, with 14 bases between. The CDR3 reads CAIRPGQLYEQYF. In nucleotides, the CDR3 is TGTGCCATCCGACCGGGACAACTCTACGAGCAGTACTTC.

The chain employs TRBV6-5 and TRBJ2-5, with TRBD2 matching over 8 bases. The DNA end is a closer match to TRBJ2-7, so the J assignment may be wrong. The V gene's germline CDR1 is MNHEY and CDR2 SVGAGI. The CDR3 is 15 amino acids. This chain's CDR3 is CASKSGTRTDYEQYF. For the CDR3, the DNA is TGTGCCAGCAAATCCGGGACTAGAACGGACTACGAGCAGTACTTC.

V is TRBV27 and J is TRBJ2-5; D perhaps matches TRBD1 (6 bases). V lost 6 bases to trimming and J lost 2 bases, with 19 bases between them. The germline CDR1 and CDR2 sequences are MNHEY and SMNVEV (reference sequence). The CDR3 consists of 16 residues. CDR3 sequence: CASSPLLGAYQETQYF. In nucleotides, the CDR3 is TGTGCCAGCAGCCCCCTTTTGGGGGCCTATCAAGAGACCCAGTACTTC.

The rearrangement links TRBV7-3 to TRBJ2-3; weak D call: TRBD2 (5 bases). Germline lookup yields CDR1 SGHTA and CDR2 FQGTGA. V was clipped by 5 bases and J by 6 bases, with 24 bases between them. The CDR3 has 17 residues. In nucleotides, the CDR3 is TGTGCCAGCAGCCTAGGGCCGAAGGGTAGCGAGGATGATACGCAGTATTTT. Amino acid sequence: CASSLGPKGSEDDTQYF.